A single sample gave rise to the 26 T cell receptor beta chains below, sequenced in a study of shared clonotypes between healthy human individuals. Clones were read by immunoSEQ multiplex PCR, and TCRdb kept only the in-frame ones, dropping some. There are 2 million to 2.5 million clones in the sample; over 90% occur only once, and around 0.4% lies in the top ten. Material: naive CD4+ T cells from PBMCs. Subset indicated: CD45RA+ positively selected. Receptor source: a young man in good health. Some clones in this sample may be carry-over from other donors' samples.

The chain has TRBV28 and TRBJ2-5; D might be TRBD2 (6 bases). Germline CDR1 and CDR2: MDHEN and SYDVKM. With 7 bases removed from V and 1 base from J, the gap between germline ends came to 19 bases. The CDR3 is 16 amino acids. The CDR3: CASTASPGRGQETQYF. The CDR3 DNA is TGTGCCAGCACCGCATCCCCCGGGAGAGGCCAAGAGACCCAGTACTTC.

Only a few counts were recorded for this clone. DNA of the CDR3: TGCAGCGTTGGGACCGCAGGGGGCGAGTATCAGCCCCAGCATTTT. It codes for CSVGTAGGEYQPQHF. The rearrangement links TRBV29-1 to TRBJ1-5; 8 positions match TRBD1. The germline V gene has CDR1 SQVTM and CDR2 ANQGSEA. With 4 bases clipped from V and 5 bases from J, the junction kept 10 bases outside the gene matches. CDR3 length: 15 residues.

The V and J genes are TRBV11-1 and TRBJ2-1; a weak D match, TRBD1 (6 bases). The CDR3 is 14 residues long. Trimming took off 3 bases at V and 7 bases at J, with 13 bases between the two ends. CDR1 SGHAT and CDR2 FQDESV come from the germline V gene (reference sequence). The CDR3 nucleotides are TGTGCCAGCAGCTTGAGCAGGGGTGAGAATGAGCAGTTCTTC. Protein: CASSLSRGENEQFF.

This chain joins TRBV4-1 and TRBJ1-2, with 10 bases matching TRBD1. V lost 0 bases to trimming and J lost 8 bases; unmatched junction nucleotides: 9. The CDR3 totals 16 residues. CDR1 and CDR2 (germline): MGHRA, YSYEKL. The CDR3 is CASSQESGQGSRGYTF. CDR3 in DNA: TGCGCCAGCAGCCAAGAATCGGGACAGGGGTCTCGGGGCTACACCTTC.

Of note for this clone: The same CDR3 also results from other DNA sequences found in this sample. DNA for the CDR3: TGTGCCAGCAGCTTAGGGGCAAATCAGCCCCAGCATTTT. It translates to CASSLGANQPQHF. This rearrangement joins TRBV7-9 to TRBJ1-5; D remains unclear. This CDR3 is built from 13 residues. The germline V gene encodes CDR1 SEHNR and CDR2 FQNEAQ (reference sequence). V lost 1 base to trimming and J lost 4 bases, with 5 bases between them.

This clone turned up a few times. The J gene is TRBJ2-5, the V gene TRBV19; D unresolved. V lost 5 bases to trimming and J lost 1 base, with 8 bases between them. Germline V gene data show CDR1 as LNHDA and CDR2 as SQIVND (reference sequence). This CDR3 is 13 amino acids long. The CDR3 sequence: CASSYGSQETQYF. CDR3 DNA sequence: TGTGCCAGTAGTTACGGTTCCCAAGAGACCCAGTACTTC.

The chain combines TRBV27 with TRBJ1-3; D gene uncertain. The CDR3 extends over 12 amino acids. Germline loops: CDR1 MNHEY, CDR2 SMNVEV (reference sequence). V dropped 6 bases and J dropped 3 bases, with 6 bases sitting between them. The CDR3 region is CASSLSGNTIYF. The CDR3 DNA reads as TGTGCCAGCAGCTTAAGTGGAAACACCATATATTTT.

The chain recombines TRBV30 with TRBJ2-3; D is unresolved. V shed 3 bases and J shed 5 bases, with 9 bases lying between them. CDR3 size: 12 residues. CDR1 and CDR2 from the germline V gene are GTSNPN and SVGIG (reference sequence). The CDR3 loop is CAWRQSGDTQYF. The CDR3 DNA is TGTGCCTGGAGACAGTCGGGAGATACGCAGTATTTT.

The gene calls are TRBV5-1 and TRBJ2-7, with D perhaps assigned TRBD1 or TRBD2 (5 bases each). V gave up 4 bases and J gave up 3 bases, with 14 bases separating them. Germline V CDR1 and CDR2: SGHRS, YFSETQ. This CDR3 contains 14 residues. The CDR3 region has the DNA TGCGCCAGCAGCCCTGCCGGGACCCTCTACGAGCAGTACTTC. Amino acids: CASSPAGTLYEQYF.

The V gene is TRBV18, the J gene TRBJ2-7; 8 nucleotides align to TRBD2. CDR3 length: 18 residues. From germline, CDR1 is KGHSH and CDR2 LQKENI. V gave up 5 bases and J gave up 2 bases; unmatched junction bases: 17. The chain's CDR3 is CASSAGAGARAGAYEQYF. The DNA for the CDR3 is TGTGCCAGCTCAGCGGGAGCGGGAGCCCGGGCCGGCGCCTACGAGCAGTACTTC.

This clone was picked up one time. The CDR3, as DNA: TGCGCCAGCAGCATTACCGGGACTAGGAGCGGGGAGCTGTTTTTT. Its translation is CASSITGTRSGELFF. The V and J genes are TRBV5-1 and TRBJ2-2, with 8 bases that match TRBD2. The trim removed 4 bases at V and 7 bases at J, leaving 9 bases unmatched. The CDR3 is 15 residues long. Germline V gives CDR1 SGHRS, CDR2 YFSETQ. The complete variable domain, with remaining parts taken from reference TRBV5-1 and TRBJ2-2, reads KAGVTQTPRYLIKTRGQQVTLSCSPISGHRSVSWYQQTPGQGLQFLFEYFSETQRNKGNFPGRFSGRQFSNSRSEMNVSTLELGDSALYLCASSITGTRSGELFFGEGSRLTVL.

The V call is TRBV18, the J call TRBJ2-5; D perhaps matches TRBD1 (5 bases). From germline, CDR1 is KGHSH and CDR2 LQKENI. This CDR3 is built from 16 residues. V lost 3 bases to trimming and J lost 4 bases, with 18 bases between them. CDR3 nucleotides: TGTGCCAGCTCACCTAAGGGGTGGATTAGCTCAGAGACCCAGTACTTC. As protein: CASSPKGWISSETQYF. Variable domain in full (rest from reference TRBV18 and TRBJ2-5): NAGVMQNPRHLVRRRGQEARLRCSPMKGHSHVYWYRQLPEEGLKFMVYLQKENIIDESGMPKERFSAEFPKEGPSILRIQQVVRGDSAAYFCASSPKGWISSETQYFGPGTRLLVL.

This chain connects TRBV5-1 to TRBJ2-2, with D unclear. V was shortened by 1 base and J by 7 bases, with 8 bases between the two germline ends. The CDR3 extends over 13 amino acids. Germline V CDR1 and CDR2: SGHRS, YFSETQ. CDR3 residues: CASSLRPVGELFF. The CDR3 nucleotides are TGCGCCAGCAGCTTGCGTCCGGTCGGGGAGCTGTTTTTT.

Only one count was recorded for this clone. This chain joins TRBV28 and TRBJ2-7, with 11 nucleotides matching TRBD1. Germline lookup yields CDR1 MDHEN and CDR2 SYDVKM. After removal of 5 bases from V and 2 bases from J, the junction contained 5 bases not matched to a gene. The CDR3 length is 15 residues. CDR3 sequence reads: CASSPGTGGTYEQYF. CDR3 nucleotides: TGTGCCAGCAGTCCGGGGACAGGGGGGACCTACGAGCAGTACTTC.

The rearrangement links TRBV5-4 to TRBJ1-1, with a weak D call TRBD1 (6 bases). The germline V gene encodes CDR1 SGHNT and CDR2 YYREEE (reference sequence). This CDR3 has 15 residues. V was shortened by 0 bases and J by 2 bases, with 11 bases between the two germline ends. CDR3 in amino acids: CASSLVHRANTEAFF. CDR3 nucleotide sequence: TGTGCCAGCAGCTTGGTCCACAGGGCAAACACTGAAGCTTTCTTT.

The CDR3 protein is CSGRGLKNIQYF. The DNA for the CDR3 is TGCAGCGGCAGGGGACTCAAAAACATTCAGTACTTC. The J gene is TRBJ2-4, the V gene TRBV29-1, with D perhaps given as TRBD1 or TRBD2 (6 bases each). The CDR3 is 12 residues long. Germline V gene lookup returns CDR1 SQVTM and CDR2 ANQGSEA. Trimming stripped 7 bases from V and 3 bases from J, with 10 bases between.

Turning to this clone: The same CDR3 arises from other DNA sequences in this sample as well. The V call is TRBV28, the J call TRBJ1-2; D unclear. Trimming cost V 2 bases and J 2 bases, with 6 bases left between them. The germline V gene encodes CDR1 MDHEN and CDR2 SYDVKM. This CDR3 contains 13 residues. In nucleotides, the CDR3 is TGTGCCAGCAGTTTAGGATCCAACTATGGCTACACCTTC. Amino acids: CASSLGSNYGYTF.

This chain connects TRBV14 to TRBJ2-7; possibly TRBD2 for D (5 bases). The CDR3 consists of 13 residues. The V gene's germline CDR1 is SGHDN and CDR2 FVKESK. V dropped 1 base and J dropped 8 bases, with 12 bases sitting between them. In DNA form, the CDR3 reads TGTGCCAGCAGCCAAGTATTAGAGGGTCAGCAGTACTTC. It is translated as CASSQVLEGQQYF.

The chain joins TRBV11-3 to TRBJ2-5, with D hard to call. The germline CDR1 and CDR2 sequences are SGHNT and YENEEA. CDR3 length: 13 amino acids. The germline V and J ends were trimmed by 5 bases and 0 bases, with 7 bases remaining between them. The CDR3 sequence: CASSTSHQETQYF. The CDR3 DNA sequence: TGTGCCAGCAGCACCAGCCACCAAGAGACCCAGTACTTC.

The rearrangement uses TRBV5-6 and TRBJ2-6; D is perhaps TRBD2 (6 bases). V lost 9 bases to trimming and J lost 0 bases, with 16 bases between them. CDR1 SGHDT and CDR2 YYEEEE come from the germline V gene. This CDR3 comprises 16 residues. DNA of the CDR3: TGTGCCACCTCACCGGGGGTTAGCTCTGGGGCCAACGTCCTGACTTTC. It yields the protein CATSPGVSSGANVLTF.

The chain's CDR3 is CASSPPRGRLTDTQYF. DNA of the CDR3: TGTGCCAGCTCACCACCGCGGGGCAGGCTCACAGATACGCAGTATTTT. V is TRBV18 and J is TRBJ2-3; tentative D call: TRBD2 (6 bases). The CDR3 is 16 residues long. V gave up 0 bases and J gave up 2 bases, with 12 bases separating them. Germline CDR1 and CDR2: KGHSH and LQKENI.

This clone was found a few times. Within the sample, other DNA sequences also encode this same CDR3. This rearrangement joins TRBV2 to TRBJ2-7; TRBD2 matches at 9 bases. The germline gives CDR1 SNHLY, CDR2 FYNNEI. The trim removed 4 bases at V and 7 bases at J, leaving 5 bases unmatched. The CDR3 covers 13 residues. For the CDR3, the DNA is TGTGCCAGCAGTGTCGGGCTAGCGGGAGAGCAGTACTTC. It specifies CASSVGLAGEQYF.

The chain links TRBV6-5 to TRBJ2-7; tentatively, D is TRBD1 (5 bases). V was pared by 0 bases and J by 3 bases, with 15 bases between. The CDR3 is 16 amino acids. Germline V gene data show CDR1 as MNHEY and CDR2 as SVGAGI. DNA of the CDR3: TGTGCCAGCAGTTACTCGCAGGGTCTCACTAACTACGAGCAGTACTTC. This encodes CASSYSQGLTNYEQYF.

This clone was seen more than once but under ten times. The chain carries TRBV29-1 and TRBJ1-1, with TRBD1 as a possible D gene (6 bases). Germline values: CDR1 SQVTM, CDR2 ANQGSEA. CDR3 size: 14 residues. The V end lost 5 bases, the J end lost 3 bases, and 16 bases lay between the germline ends. CDR3 sequence: CSVYGQYRDTEAFF. The CDR3 region has the DNA TGCAGCGTTTATGGACAATACAGGGACACTGAAGCTTTCTTT.

A note on this clone: Distinct nucleotide sequences in the sample also encode this CDR3. The chain uses TRBV2 and TRBJ1-1, with D perhaps matching TRBD1 (6 bases). CDR3 length: 14 amino acids. The germline V gene encodes CDR1 SNHLY and CDR2 FYNNEI. The V and J ends lost 6 bases and 0 bases respectively, with 11 bases between them. CDR3 bases: TGTGCCAGCAGACCACAGGGTTTGAACACTGAAGCTTTCTTT. Translation gives CASRPQGLNTEAFF. Filled out from reference TRBV2 and TRBJ1-1, the complete variable domain reads EPEVTQTPSHQVTQMGQEVILRCVPISNHLYFYWYRQILGQKVEFLVSFYNNEISEKSEIFDDQFSVERPDGSNFTLKIRSTKLEDSAMYFCASRPQGLNTEAFFGQGTRLTVV.

V and J are TRBV7-8 and TRBJ2-5, with D tentatively TRBD1 (5 bases). CDR3 length: 15 residues. In germline, CDR1 is SGHVS, CDR2 FQNEAQ. The V gene lost 3 bases and the J gene lost 4 bases, with 15 bases spanning the gap. DNA for the CDR3: TGTGCCAGCAGCTTGATCATGCCAGGGCGAGAGACCCAGTACTTC. Its protein product is CASSLIMPGRETQYF.